The rows below give T cell receptor beta chains drawn from one sample of a study of T cell changes during pregnancy in multiple sclerosis. TCRdb's copy holds only in-frame clones and misses some; the assay was immunoSEQ multiplex PCR. The sample has 40,000 or so clones, 80% to 90% seen once. The sample here was CD4+ T cells from peripheral blood mononuclear cells, taken in the first trimester of pregnancy. The source of these receptors is a female donor with multiple sclerosis, enrolled in a pregnancy study. CDR3s include the opening cysteine and the closing phenylalanine or tryptophan. D genes are given only for firm matches. Expanded clones get a size class; other rows say once, few or many, or leave the size out.

j_call	v_call	clone_size	cdr3_length	d_call	cdr3_aa	cdr3_nt
TRBJ2-3	TRBV7-8	-	18	TRBD1	CASSLGGTGRPGGGTQYF	TGTGCCAGCAGCTTAGGCGGGACAGGGCGGCCCGGAGGGGGCACGCAGTATTTT
TRBJ1-2	TRBV19	-	13	-	CATQGGGRGGYTF	TGTGCCACCCAGGGAGGGGGTCGCGGAGGCTACACCTTC
TRBJ1-1	TRBV29-1	-	12	-	CSVDRGNTEAFF	TGCAGCGTTGACAGGGGGAACACTGAAGCTTTCTTT
TRBJ2-3	TRBV10-3	-	16	-	CAIDTAGDSVKDTQYF	TGTGCCATCGATACTGCCGGTGACTCGGTGAAGGATACGCAGTATTTT
TRBJ2-1	TRBV27	-	16	TRBD1	CASRLTGTGHYNEQFF	TGTGCCAGCAGATTAACCGGGACAGGGCACTACAATGAGCAGTTCTTC
TRBJ1-2	TRBV7-2	-	14	-	CASTQIQGNYGYTF	TGTGCCAGCACCCAAATACAGGGCAACTATGGCTACACCTTC
TRBJ2-7	TRBV11-2	once	16	-	CASSLGSSGDSYEQYF	TGTGCCAGCAGCTTAGGATCATCGGGGGATTCCTACGAGCAGTACTTC
TRBJ2-3	TRBV12-5	-	15	TRBD1	CASGLHRGRTDTQYF	TGTGCTAGTGGTCTCCACAGGGGGCGCACAGATACGCAGTATTTT
TRBJ2-7	TRBV6-5	-	14	TRBD1	CASSSTGADYEQYF	TGTGCCAGCAGCTCAACAGGGGCCGACTACGAGCAGTACTTC
TRBJ2-3	TRBV19	-	16	-	CASSRSDRKRTDTQYF	TGTGCCAGTAGTAGATCGGACAGAAAACGCACAGATACGCAGTATTTT
TRBJ2-7	TRBV19	-	15	-	CASSSGGVAAYEQYF	TGTGCCAGTAGTTCCGGCGGGGTAGCGGCCTACGAGCAGTACTTC
TRBJ2-1	TRBV5-1	-	19	-	CASSSNGRYRDSDYNEQFF	TGCGCCAGCAGCTCGAATGGAAGATACCGGGACTCCGATTACAATGAGCAGTTCTTC
TRBJ1-1	TRBV6-5	-	14	-	CASRPTGLNTEAFF	TGTGCCAGCAGACCCACAGGGCTGAACACTGAAGCTTTCTTT
TRBJ2-3	TRBV11-2	-	15	TRBD2	CASSSSGSGTDTQYF	TGTGCCAGCAGCTCTAGCGGGAGTGGCACAGATACGCAGTATTTT
TRBJ2-7	TRBV5-1	-	15	TRBD1	CASSLGQGKVYEQYF	TGCGCCAGCAGCTTGGGACAGGGGAAGGTCTACGAGCAGTACTTC
TRBJ1-2	TRBV10-3	-	11	-	CAIGVGYGYTF	TGTGCCATCGGAGTTGGATACGGCTACACCTTC
TRBJ1-1	TRBV9	-	15	TRBD1	CASSPQGQEKAEAFF	TGTGCCAGCAGCCCCCAAGGACAGGAAAAGGCTGAAGCTTTCTTT
TRBJ2-5	TRBV18	-	17	TRBD1	CASSPTLSDREQETQYF	TGTGCCAGCTCACCCACCCTCTCGGACAGGGAACAAGAGACCCAGTACTTC
TRBJ1-4	TRBV5-4	-	14	TRBD1	CASSVTGANEKLFF	TGTGCCAGCAGCGTTACAGGGGCCAATGAAAAACTGTTTTTT
TRBJ2-5	TRBV5-1	-	15	TRBD2	CASSGRGGWRETQYF	TGCGCCAGCAGCGGCCGCGGGGGGTGGCGGGAGACCCAGTACTTC
TRBJ2-2	TRBV10-1	-	13	-	CASRREDTGELFF	TGCGCCAGCCGCAGGGAGGACACCGGGGAGCTGTTTTTT
TRBJ1-5	TRBV6-1	-	14	-	CASSEAYSNQPQHF	TGTGCCAGCAGTGAAGCCTATAGCAATCAGCCCCAGCATTTT
TRBJ2-5	TRBV11-2	-	15	-	CASSFSGKYQETQYF	TGTGCCAGCAGCTTCAGCGGAAAGTACCAAGAGACCCAGTACTTC
TRBJ2-3	TRBV7-2	once	16	TRBD2	CASPKRASGREDTQYF	TGTGCCAGCCCCAAAAGGGCTAGCGGGAGAGAGGATACGCAGTATTTT
TRBJ2-1	TRBV7-6	-	16	-	CASSLGEASTYNEQFF	TGTGCCAGCAGCTTAGGTGAAGCGTCAACCTACAATGAGCAGTTCTTC
TRBJ1-2	TRBV28	-	16	TRBD1	CASSLGGSGTGVGYTF	TGTGCCAGCAGTTTAGGCGGATCCGGGACAGGGGTCGGCTACACCTTC
TRBJ2-2	TRBV7-6	-	14	-	CASSPWNGPGELFF	TGTGCCAGCAGCCCATGGAATGGGCCCGGGGAGCTGTTTTTT
TRBJ1-1	TRBV28	-	13	TRBD1	CASRGQGSTEAFF	TGTGCCAGCAGGGGACAGGGCAGCACTGAAGCTTTCTTT
TRBJ2-7	TRBV10-3	few	14	TRBD2	CAISEGGGAYEQYF	TGTGCCATCAGTGAGGGGGGGGGTGCCTACGAGCAGTACTTC
TRBJ1-4	TRBV5-1	-	12	-	CASSLDRGKLFF	TGCGCCAGCAGCTTGGATAGGGGGAAACTGTTTTTT
TRBJ2-5	TRBV29-1	-	13	TRBD1	CSVSRTGQETQYF	TGCAGCGTTTCTAGGACAGGCCAAGAGACCCAGTACTTC
TRBJ2-2	TRBV9	-	15	-	CASSPQLRGTGELFF	TGTGCCAGCAGCCCTCAACTTAGGGGCACCGGGGAGCTGTTTTTT
TRBJ1-2	TRBV9	-	14	TRBD1	CASSYRTGDYGYTF	TGTGCCAGCAGCTACCGGACAGGGGACTATGGCTACACCTTC
TRBJ2-1	TRBV7-9	once	15	TRBD2	CASSARTSGNNEQFF	TGTGCCAGCAGCGCCCGGACTAGCGGGAACAATGAGCAGTTCTTC
TRBJ1-2	TRBV11-2	-	15	TRBD1	CASSPRQGAVYGYTF	TGTGCCAGCAGCCCCCGACAGGGGGCCGTCTATGGCTACACCTTC
TRBJ1-2	TRBV7-2	-	20	TRBD1	CASSLAKRQTGAIANYGYTF	TGTGCCAGCAGCTTAGCTAAACGGCAGACAGGGGCGATAGCTAACTATGGCTACACCTTC
TRBJ2-7	TRBV10-1	-	15	TRBD2	CASSESTSGNDEQYF	TGCGCCAGCAGTGAGTCTACTAGCGGGAACGACGAGCAGTACTTC
TRBJ2-2	TRBV14	-	14	-	CASSQQGYTGELFF	TGTGCCAGCAGCCAACAGGGGTACACCGGGGAGCTGTTTTTT
TRBJ1-1	TRBV19	-	15	-	CASSPGGPMNTEAFF	TGTGCCAGTAGTCCCGGGGGTCCCATGAACACTGAAGCTTTCTTT
TRBJ2-7	TRBV7-3	-	15	-	CASSRGTSRSYEQYF	TGTGCCAGCAGCCGGGGGACCTCTCGCTCCTACGAGCAGTACTTC
TRBJ2-3	TRBV9	-	14	TRBD2	CASSVRGFTDTQYF	TGTGCCAGCAGCGTGCGGGGGTTCACAGATACGCAGTATTTT
TRBJ1-2	TRBV5-4	-	16	-	CASSAGPGVTAYGYTF	TGTGCCAGCAGCGCGGGCCCAGGGGTGACGGCCTATGGCTACACCTTC